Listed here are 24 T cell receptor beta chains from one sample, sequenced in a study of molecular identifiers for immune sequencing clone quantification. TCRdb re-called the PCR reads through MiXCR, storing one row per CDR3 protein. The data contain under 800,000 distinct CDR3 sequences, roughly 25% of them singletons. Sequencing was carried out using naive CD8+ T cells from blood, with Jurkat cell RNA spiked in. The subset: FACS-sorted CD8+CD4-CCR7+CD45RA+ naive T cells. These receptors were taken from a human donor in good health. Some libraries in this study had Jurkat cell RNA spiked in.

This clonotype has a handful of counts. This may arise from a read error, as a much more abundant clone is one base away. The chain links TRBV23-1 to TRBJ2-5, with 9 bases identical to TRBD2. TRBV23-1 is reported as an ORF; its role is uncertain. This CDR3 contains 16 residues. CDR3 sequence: CASSRGSSGIQEPQYF. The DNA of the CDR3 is TGCGCCAGCAGTCGAGGTTCTAGCGGGATTCAAGAGCCCCAGTACTTC.

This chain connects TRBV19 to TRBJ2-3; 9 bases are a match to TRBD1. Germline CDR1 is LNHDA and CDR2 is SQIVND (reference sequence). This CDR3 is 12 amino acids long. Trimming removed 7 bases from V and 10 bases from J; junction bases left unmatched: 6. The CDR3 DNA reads TGTGCCAGTAATACGGGGACAGGGTCGCAGTATTTT. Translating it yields CASNTGTGSQYF.

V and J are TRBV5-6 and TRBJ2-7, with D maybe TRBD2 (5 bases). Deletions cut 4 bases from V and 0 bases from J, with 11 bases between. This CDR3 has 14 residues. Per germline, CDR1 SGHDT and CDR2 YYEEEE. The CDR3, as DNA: TGTGCCAGCAGCCCCCCGGGGAGCTCCTACGAGCAGTACTTC. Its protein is CASSPPGSSYEQYF.

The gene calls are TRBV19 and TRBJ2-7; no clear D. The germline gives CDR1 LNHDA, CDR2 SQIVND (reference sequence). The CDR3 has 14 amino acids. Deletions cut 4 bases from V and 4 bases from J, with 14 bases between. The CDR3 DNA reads TGTGCCAGTAGTAGCCTAGTGAATTCGTACGAGCAGTACTTC. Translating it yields CASSSLVNSYEQYF.

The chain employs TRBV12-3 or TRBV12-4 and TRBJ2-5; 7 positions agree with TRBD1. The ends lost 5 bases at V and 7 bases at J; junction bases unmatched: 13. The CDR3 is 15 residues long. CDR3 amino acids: CASSNRPTGEGTQYF. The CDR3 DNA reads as TGTGCCAGCAGTAACCGCCCCACAGGGGAAGGGACCCAGTACTTC.

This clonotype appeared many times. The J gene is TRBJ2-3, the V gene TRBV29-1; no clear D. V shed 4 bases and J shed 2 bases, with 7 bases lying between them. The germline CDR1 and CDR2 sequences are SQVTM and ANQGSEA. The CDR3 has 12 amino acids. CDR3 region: CSVGLITDTQYF. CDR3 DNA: TGCAGCGTTGGGCTGATCACAGATACGCAGTATTTT.

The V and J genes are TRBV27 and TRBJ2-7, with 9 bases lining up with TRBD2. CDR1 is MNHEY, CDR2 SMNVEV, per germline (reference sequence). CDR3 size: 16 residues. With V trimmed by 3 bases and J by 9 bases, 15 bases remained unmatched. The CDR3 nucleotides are TGTGCCAGCAGTTTGAGGGCTAGCGGGATGGATCGAAGGCAGTACTTC. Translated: CASSLRASGMDRRQYF.

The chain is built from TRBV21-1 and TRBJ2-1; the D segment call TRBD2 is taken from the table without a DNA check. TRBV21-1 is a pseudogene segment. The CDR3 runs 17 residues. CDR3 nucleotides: TGTGCCAGCAGCAAAGTGGGACTAGCGGGAGGGCCCGATGAGCAGTTCTTC. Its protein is CASSKVGLAGGPDEQFF.

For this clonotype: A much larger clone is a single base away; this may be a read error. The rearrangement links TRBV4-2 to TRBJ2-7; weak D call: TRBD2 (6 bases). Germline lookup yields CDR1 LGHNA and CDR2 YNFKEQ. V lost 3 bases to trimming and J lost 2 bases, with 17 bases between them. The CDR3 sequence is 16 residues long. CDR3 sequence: CASSQEGTLAAYEQYF. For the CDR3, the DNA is TGTGCCAGCAGCCAGGAAGGCACACTAGCCGCCTACGAGCAGTACTTC.

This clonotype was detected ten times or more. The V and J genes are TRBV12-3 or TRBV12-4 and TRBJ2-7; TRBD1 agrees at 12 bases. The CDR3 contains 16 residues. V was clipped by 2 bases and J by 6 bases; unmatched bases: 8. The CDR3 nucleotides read TGTGCCAGCAGTTTAAATCCGGGACAGGGGGCGGGCGAGCAGTACTTC. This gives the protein CASSLNPGQGAGEQYF.

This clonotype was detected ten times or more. This CDR3 is CASSSTGGWDQETQYF. The CDR3 DNA is TGTGCCAGCAGTTCCACAGGGGGATGGGACCAAGAGACCCAGTACTTC. V gene TRBV12-3 or TRBV12-4 combines with J gene TRBJ2-5; 8 bases line up with TRBD1. V trimming: 4 bases; J trimming: 0 bases; junction bases outside the gene matches: 7. The CDR3 runs 16 residues.

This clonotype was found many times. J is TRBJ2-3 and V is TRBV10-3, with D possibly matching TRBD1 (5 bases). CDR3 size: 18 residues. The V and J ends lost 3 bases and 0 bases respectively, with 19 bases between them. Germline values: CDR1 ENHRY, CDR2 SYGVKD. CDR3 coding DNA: TGTGCCATCAGTGACCCCGTGGGGCAGGGCACTAGCACAGATACGCAGTATTTT. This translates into CAISDPVGQGTSTDTQYF.

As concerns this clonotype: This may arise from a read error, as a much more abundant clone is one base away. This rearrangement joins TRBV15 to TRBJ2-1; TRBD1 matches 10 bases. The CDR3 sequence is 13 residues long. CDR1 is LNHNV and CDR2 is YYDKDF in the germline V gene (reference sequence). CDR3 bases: TGTGCCACTACGGGACAGGGGTACAATGAGCAGTCCTTC. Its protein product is CATTGQGYNEQSF.

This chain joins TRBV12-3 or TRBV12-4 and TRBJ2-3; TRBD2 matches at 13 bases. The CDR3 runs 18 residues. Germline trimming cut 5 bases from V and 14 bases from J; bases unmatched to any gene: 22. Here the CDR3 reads CASSTWTSGGLPADARYF. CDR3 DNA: TGTGCCAGCAGTACCTGGACTAGCGGGGGCCTACCGGCAGATGCGCGGTATTTT.

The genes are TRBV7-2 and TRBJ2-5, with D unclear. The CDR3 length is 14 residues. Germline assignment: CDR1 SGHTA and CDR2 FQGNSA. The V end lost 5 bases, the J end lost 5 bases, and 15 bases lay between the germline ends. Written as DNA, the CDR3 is TGTGCCAGCAGCCCCTATTGGGGTGGGGAGACCCAGTACTTC. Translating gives CASSPYWGGETQYF.

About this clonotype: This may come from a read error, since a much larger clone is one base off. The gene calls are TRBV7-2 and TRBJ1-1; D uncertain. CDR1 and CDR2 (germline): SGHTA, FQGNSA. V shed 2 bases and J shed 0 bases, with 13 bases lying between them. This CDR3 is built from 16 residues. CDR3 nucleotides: TGTGCCAGCAGCTTACTCGGAGGAATCATGAACACTGAAGCTTTCTTT. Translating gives CASSLLGGIMNTEAFF.

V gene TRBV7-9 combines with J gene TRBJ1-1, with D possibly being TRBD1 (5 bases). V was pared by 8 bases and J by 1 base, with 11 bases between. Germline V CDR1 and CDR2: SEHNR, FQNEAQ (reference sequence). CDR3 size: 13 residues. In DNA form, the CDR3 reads TGTGCCAGCGGCCCAGGGCCGAACACTGAAGCTTTCTTT. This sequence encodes CASGPGPNTEAFF.

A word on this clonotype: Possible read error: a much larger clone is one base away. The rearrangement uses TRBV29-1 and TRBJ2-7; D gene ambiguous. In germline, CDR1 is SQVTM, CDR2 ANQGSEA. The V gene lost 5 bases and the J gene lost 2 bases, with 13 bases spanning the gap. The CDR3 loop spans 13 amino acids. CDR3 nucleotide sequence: TGCAGCGTTCAGGCGGCCGATGCCTACGAGCAGTACTTC. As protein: CSVQAADAYEQYF.

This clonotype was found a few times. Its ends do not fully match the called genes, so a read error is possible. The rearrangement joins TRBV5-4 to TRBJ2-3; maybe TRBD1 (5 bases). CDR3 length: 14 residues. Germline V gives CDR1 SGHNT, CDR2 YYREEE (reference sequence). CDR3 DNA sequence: TGTACCAGCAGCTCCCAGGGATCCGCAGATACGCAGTATTTT. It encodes CTSSSQGSADTQYF.

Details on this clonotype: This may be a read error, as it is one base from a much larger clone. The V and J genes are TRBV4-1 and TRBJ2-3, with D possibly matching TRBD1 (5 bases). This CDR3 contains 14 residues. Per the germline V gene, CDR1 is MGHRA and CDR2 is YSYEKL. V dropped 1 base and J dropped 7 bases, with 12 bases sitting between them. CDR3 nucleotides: TGCGCCAGCAGCCAAGCCGGGTCAGGGCATACGCAGTATTTT. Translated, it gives CASSQAGSGHTQYF.

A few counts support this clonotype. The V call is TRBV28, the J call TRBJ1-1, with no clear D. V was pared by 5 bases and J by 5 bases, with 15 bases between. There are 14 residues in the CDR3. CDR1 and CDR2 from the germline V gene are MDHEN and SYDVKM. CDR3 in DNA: TGTGCCAGCAGTCCCCGAGGAGGAGAGACTGAAGCTTTCTTT. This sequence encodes CASSPRGGETEAFF.

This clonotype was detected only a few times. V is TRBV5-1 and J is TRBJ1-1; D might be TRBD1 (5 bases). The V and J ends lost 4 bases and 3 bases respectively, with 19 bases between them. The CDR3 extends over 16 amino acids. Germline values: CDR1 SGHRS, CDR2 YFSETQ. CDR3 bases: TGCGCCAGCAGCCCCTGGGGTGGGCAGGGTGACACTGAAGCTTTCTTT. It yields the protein CASSPWGGQGDTEAFF.

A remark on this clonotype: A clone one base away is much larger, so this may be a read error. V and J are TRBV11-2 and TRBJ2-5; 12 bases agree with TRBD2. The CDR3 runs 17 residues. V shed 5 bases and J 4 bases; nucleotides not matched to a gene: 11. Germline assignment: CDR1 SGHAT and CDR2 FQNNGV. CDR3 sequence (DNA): TGTGCCAGCAGCGCCGCACTAGCGGGGGGCCTCCCAGAGACCCAGTACTTC. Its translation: CASSAALAGGLPETQYF. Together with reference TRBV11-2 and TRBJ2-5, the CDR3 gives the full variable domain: EAGVAQSPRYKIIEKRQSVAFWCNPISGHATLYWYQQILGQGPKLLIQFQNNGVVDDSQLPKDRFSAERLKGVDSTLKIQPAKLEDSAVYLCASSAALAGGLPETQYFGPGTRLLVL.

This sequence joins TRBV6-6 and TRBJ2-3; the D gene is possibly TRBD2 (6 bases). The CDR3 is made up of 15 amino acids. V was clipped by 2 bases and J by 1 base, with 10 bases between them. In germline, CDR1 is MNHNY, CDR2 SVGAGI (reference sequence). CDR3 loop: CASSYIAVGTDTQYF. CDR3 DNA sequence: TGTGCCAGCAGTTACATAGCGGTGGGCACAGATACGCAGTATTTT.